The rows below give T cell receptor beta chains drawn from one sample of a study of cytomegalovirus exposure and HLA in healthy donors. The assay was immunoSEQ multiplex PCR, and TCRdb's table has in-frame clones only and misses some. The table records around 64,000 clones, around 70% of them present only once. Sequences were obtained from PBMCs. The receptor source for this set is a woman between 25 and 40 years old in good health and CMV-seropositive. Each CDR3 is given with its conserved first and last residue. Fields, in order: CDR3 DNA, CDR3 protein, J gene, D gene, clone size, V gene. The D gene is left open where the match is weak. Expanded clones get a size class; other rows say once, few or many, or leave the size out.

TGTGCCAGCAGTGATAGGGGCTCTCCGAAGTACTTC CASSDRGSPKYF TRBJ2-7 . . TRBV6-1
TGTGCCAGCAGCTCCCAGGGTGGGGGGGAGACCCAGTACTTC CASSSQGGGETQYF TRBJ2-5 . . TRBV5-6
TGTGCCAGTAGTATAGGCGGGAGTCCGTGGCCCGACACCGGGGAGCTGTTTTTT CASSIGGSPWPDTGELFF TRBJ2-2 TRBD2 few TRBV19
TGTGCCAGCAGCCAAGGGGCAAAGGGGTATGAAAAACTGTTTTTT CASSQGAKGYEKLFF TRBJ1-4 . . TRBV7-8
TGTGCCAGCAGCCAAGGGGGGGCTAGCGGGAGCGAGGAGCAGTTCTTC CASSQGGASGSEEQFF TRBJ2-1 TRBD2 . TRBV4-2
TGCAGCGTTGTTAGGGAGAGCATGAACACTGAAGCTTTCTTT CSVVRESMNTEAFF TRBJ1-1 . few TRBV29-1
TGTGCCAGCAGTTCGATCCAGGGTATCGGCTACACCTTC CASSSIQGIGYTF TRBJ1-2 . . TRBV27
TGTGCCAGCTCACCACGAGGGCCGGACGAGCAGTACTTC CASSPRGPDEQYF TRBJ2-7 . . TRBV18
TGTGCCTGGAGTGGCCGGGACAGGGTCTACGAGCAGTACTTC CAWSGRDRVYEQYF TRBJ2-7 TRBD1 . TRBV30
TGTGCCAGCAGCGCGTACAGCCTATACAATGAGCAGTTCTTC CASSAYSLYNEQFF TRBJ2-1 . . TRBV9
TGTGCCAGTTCAAAGCTCCGGGGGAGGGACGAGCAGTACTTC CASSKLRGRDEQYF TRBJ2-7 TRBD2 . TRBV6-5
TGTGCCAGCAGCTTAGAAACTGAGGGTAGCACTGAAGCTTTCTTT CASSLETEGSTEAFF TRBJ1-1 . . TRBV7-8
TGTGCCTGGACCCCCACCGGGGGGTCCACTGAAGCTTTCTTT CAWTPTGGSTEAFF TRBJ1-1 . once TRBV30
TGCGCCAGCAGCCGGGACAGCAACTATGGCTACACCTTC CASSRDSNYGYTF TRBJ1-2 TRBD1 . TRBV5-1
TGCGCCAGCAGCTGGGGGACCTCGGGAGACACCATATATTTT CASSWGTSGDTIYF TRBJ1-3 . . TRBV5-1
TGTGCCAGCAGTGTAACAGGGGGCGTCGTCACCGGGGAGCTGTTTTTT CASSVTGGVVTGELFF TRBJ2-2 TRBD1 . TRBV6-1
TGCAGCGTTGTGAAAGCAGGGGGCATTGAAGCTTTCTTT CSVVKAGGIEAFF TRBJ1-1 TRBD1 . TRBV29-1
TGTGCCTGGCTCAAAACAGGGGCCTCTGGGGCCAACGTCCTGACTTTC CAWLKTGASGANVLTF TRBJ2-6 TRBD1 . TRBV30
TGCAGTGTTGTTGCGGGACGCCGAATCCACTTC CSVVAGRRIHF TRBJ1-2 . . TRBV20-1